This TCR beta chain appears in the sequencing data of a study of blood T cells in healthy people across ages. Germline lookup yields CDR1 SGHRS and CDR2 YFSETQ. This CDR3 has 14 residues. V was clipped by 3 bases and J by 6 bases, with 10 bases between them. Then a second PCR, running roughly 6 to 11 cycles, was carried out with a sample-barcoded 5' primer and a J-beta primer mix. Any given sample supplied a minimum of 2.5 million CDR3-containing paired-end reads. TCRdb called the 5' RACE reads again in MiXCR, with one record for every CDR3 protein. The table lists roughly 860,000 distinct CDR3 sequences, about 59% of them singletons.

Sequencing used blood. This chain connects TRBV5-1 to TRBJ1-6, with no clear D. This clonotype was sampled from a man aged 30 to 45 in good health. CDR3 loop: CASSSQRSNSPLHF. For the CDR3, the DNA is TGCGCCAGCAGCTCCCAGAGGAGTAATTCACCCCTCCACTTT.